Following are 2 T cell receptor beta chains from one sample sequenced in a study of blood T cell repertoires in COVID-19. Repertoires were generated with immunoSEQ multiplex PCR, while TCRdb's copy carries only in-frame clones and drops some. The repertoire holds about 69,000 clones, with 90% as singletons. Specimen: peripheral blood. These receptors were obtained from a woman younger than 30 with acute or convalescent COVID-19.

The V gene is TRBV7-2, the J gene TRBJ2-7, with D maybe TRBD2 (5 bases). This CDR3 region has 14 residues. V lost 5 bases to trimming and J lost 0 bases, with 11 bases between them. Germline CDR1 is SGHTA and CDR2 is FQGNSA. CDR3 sequence reads: CASSSATNSYEQYF. The CDR3 DNA sequence: TGTGCCAGCAGCAGTGCGACTAACTCCTACGAGCAGTACTTC.

The genes are TRBV28 and TRBJ1-2, with 7 positions matching TRBD1. Germline V gives CDR1 MDHEN, CDR2 SYDVKM. This CDR3 has 17 amino acids. V was clipped by 6 bases and J by 1 base; unmatched bases: 14. CDR3 in amino acids: CASRRSGTALINYGYTF. CDR3 bases: TGTGCCAGCAGACGATCCGGGACAGCCCTAATTAACTATGGCTACACCTTC.